These 13 T cell receptor beta chains were sequenced from one sample in a study of early T cells in non-severe SARS-CoV-2 infection. TCRdb re-analysed the 5' RACE reads in MiXCR, keeping a single row per CDR3 protein. The table has about 42,000 distinct CDR3 sequences, around 6.9% seen once. Sequenced sample: whole blood. The receptors here all came from an adult who was a healthcare worker with PCR-confirmed SARS-CoV-2 infection or an uninfected control (not recorded which).

This clonotype is medium-sized by share. The gene calls are TRBV2 and TRBJ1-1, with D hard to call. Per the germline V gene, CDR1 is SNHLY and CDR2 is FYNNEI. The V and J ends lost 7 bases and 3 bases respectively, with 12 bases between them. The length of the CDR3 is 13 residues. The CDR3 here is CASNVNSHTEAFF. The CDR3 bases are TGTGCCAGCAACGTCAACAGCCACACTGAAGCTTTCTTT.

This clonotype was found many times. The rearrangement joins TRBV12-3 or TRBV12-4 to TRBJ1-5; D ambiguous. V lost 2 bases and J lost 0, with 14 bases in between. This CDR3 contains 17 residues. The DNA for the CDR3 is TGTGCCAGCAGTTTAAGTCCAGAGTTTTATAGCAATCAGCCCCAGCATTTT. This codes for CASSLSPEFYSNQPQHF.

This clonotype was counted ten times or more. The V call is TRBV19, the J call TRBJ2-7; D not resolved. Germline V gene data show CDR1 as LNHDA and CDR2 as SQIVND (reference sequence). V gave up 6 bases and J gave up 4 bases, with 16 bases separating them. This CDR3 region has 14 residues. The CDR3 is CASRPNGGRYEQYF. The CDR3 nucleotides are TGTGCCAGTAGACCGAATGGTGGTCGTTACGAGCAGTACTTC.

The table lists this clonotype with many counts. The CDR3: CASSPAGALPQETQYF. CDR3 in DNA: TGTGCCAGCAGCCCAGCGGGGGCCCTACCCCAAGAGACCCAGTACTTC. The chain couples TRBV7-8 to TRBJ2-5; 8 nucleotides match TRBD2. J was trimmed by 1 base and V by 5 bases; bases with no gene match: 9. The CDR3 spans 16 residues. In germline, CDR1 is SGHVS, CDR2 FQNEAQ.

This clonotype was found a few times. The chain couples TRBV6-6 to TRBJ2-3; D ambiguous. Per germline, CDR1 MNHNY and CDR2 SVGAGI (reference sequence). The length of the CDR3 is 14 residues. Deletions cut 6 bases from V and 2 bases from J, with 12 bases between. CDR3 DNA sequence: TGTGCCAGCAGGAACTCGGGTTCCACAGATACGCAGTATTTT. This translates into CASRNSGSTDTQYF.

This clonotype was observed once. The genes are TRBV19 and TRBJ2-7; possible D gene TRBD2, 6 bases. Germline values: CDR1 LNHDA, CDR2 SQIVND (reference sequence). The CDR3 runs 15 residues. V was shortened by 5 bases and J by 2 bases, with 16 bases between the two germline ends. CDR3 in DNA: TGTGCCAGTAGTCTTTCCGGGACGGGAGCCTACGAGCAGTACTTC. Its translation: CASSLSGTGAYEQYF.

The chain joins TRBV29-1 to TRBJ1-1; D unresolved. The CDR3 has 13 residues. Germline V gives CDR1 SQVTM, CDR2 ANQGSEA. Trimming took 4 bases from V and 5 from J, leaving 14 bases between them. The CDR3 DNA reads as TGCAGCGTTGGTTCCGGAAGTGGAACTGAAGCTTTCTTT. It codes for CSVGSGSGTEAFF.

This chain links TRBV14 with TRBJ2-5; 9 bases fit TRBD1. CDR3 length: 13 residues. Trimming removed 6 bases from V and 5 bases from J; junction bases left unmatched: 4. Germline CDR1 is SGHDN and CDR2 is FVKESK. The CDR3 loop reads CASRPGQGETQYF. CDR3 coding DNA: TGTGCCAGCAGACCGGGACAGGGCGAGACCCAGTACTTC.

This clonotype has a count of ten or more. The chain links TRBV5-1 to TRBJ2-5; 8 nucleotides line up with TRBD1. Germline loops: CDR1 SGHRS, CDR2 YFSETQ. The CDR3 is made up of 14 amino acids. V was pared by 4 bases and J by 5 bases, with 7 bases of the junction left unmatched. The CDR3 nucleotides read TGCGCCAGCAGCGAGCCGACAGGGGCTGAGACCCAGTACTTC. This encodes CASSEPTGAETQYF.

By sample share, this clonotype is medium-sized. The chain couples TRBV9 to TRBJ2-7; TRBD2 might be the D (6 bases). The CDR3 is 16 amino acids. V dropped 0 bases and J dropped 4 bases, with 17 bases sitting between them. Germline loops: CDR1 SGDLS, CDR2 YYNGEE. The CDR3 coding sequence is TGTGCCAGCAGCGTAGCGGGGGACCCTAAAGTTTACGAGCAGTACTTC. Amino acid sequence: CASSVAGDPKVYEQYF.

This clonotype was seen repeatedly, ten times or more. The chain joins TRBV5-4 to TRBJ2-1; D perhaps matches TRBD1 (5 bases). This CDR3 spans 13 amino acids. V was cut by 4 bases and J by 6 bases, with 11 bases left in between. Per the germline V gene, CDR1 is SGHNT and CDR2 is YYREEE (reference sequence). The CDR3: CASSVVGANEQFF. DNA of the CDR3: TGTGCCAGCAGCGTCGTTGGGGCCAATGAGCAGTTCTTC.

This clonotype was counted many times. The CDR3 is CASSEQGANTEAFF. CDR3 DNA sequence: TGTGCCAGCAGTGAACAGGGGGCGAACACTGAAGCTTTCTTT. The rearrangement links TRBV2 to TRBJ1-1; 8 bases fit TRBD1. CDR3 length equals 14 residues. The trim removed 2 bases at V and 1 base at J, leaving 0 bases unmatched. Germline V gives CDR1 SNHLY, CDR2 FYNNEI.

In this sample, this clonotype turned up a few times. The chain employs TRBV20-1 and TRBJ2-7; 13 nucleotides agree with TRBD2. With 3 bases clipped from V and 4 bases from J, the junction kept 3 bases outside the gene matches. This CDR3 has 14 residues. From germline, CDR1 is DFQATT and CDR2 SNEGSKA (reference sequence). The CDR3 reads CSASGLAGAYEQYF. The CDR3 DNA reads TGCAGTGCTAGTGGACTAGCGGGGGCTTACGAGCAGTACTTC.